This TCR beta chain was profiled in a study of early T cells in non-severe SARS-CoV-2 infection. This clonotype showed up just a few times. Germline CDR1 is SQVTM and CDR2 is ANQGSEA. The V and J ends lost 3 bases and 6 bases, in that order; junction bases with no gene match: 7. The CDR3 loop spans 14 amino acids. TCRdb processed the 5' RACE reads anew with MiXCR; each CDR3 protein has one entry. Among 70,000 or so distinct CDR3 sequences, more than 9% were seen once, and the ten largest hold 3% to 5%. The material sequenced was whole blood. This clonotype was sampled from an adult who was a healthcare worker with PCR-confirmed SARS-CoV-2 infection or an uninfected control (not recorded which). The genes are TRBV29-1 and TRBJ2-1; the match to TRBD2 covers 8 bases. The CDR3 loop reads CSVEWLAGPNEQFF. Written as DNA, the CDR3 is TGCAGCGTTGAGTGGCTAGCGGGTCCCAATGAGCAGTTCTTC.